This T cell receptor beta chain was recovered during a study of beta chain features in type 1 diabetes. Every isolated RNA sample was fully reverse transcribed, so sequencing captured expressed TCRB transcripts. The repertoire was sequenced with immunoSEQ multiplex PCR; TCRdb's copy has only in-frame clones and lacks some. The repertoire consists of around 150,000 clones, with about a tenth occurring once and the leading ten covering approximately 0.46%. General observations from the study: Type 1 diabetes patients showed a moderate but significant shortening of TCRB CDR3s in all four CD4+ subsets.

The CDR3 has 14 amino acids. Trimming pared 1 base from V and 4 bases from J, leaving 10 bases between. Germline CDR1 reads MDHEN; CDR2 reads SYDVKM. This clone showed up just a few times. Its antigen is as yet unknown. Sequencing was done on a sample of central memory CD4+ T cells from blood. The sequence came from a young man with type 1 diabetes. The V gene is TRBV28, the J gene TRBJ1-2; D gene unclear. CDR3: CASSLSGPGYGYTF. DNA for the CDR3: TGTGCCAGCAGTTTATCCGGCCCAGGCTATGGCTACACCTTC.